This T cell receptor beta chain was identified in a study of shared clonotypes between healthy human individuals. Regarding the study as a whole: Despite large depth, rarefaction showed incomplete sorted-subset sequencing.

Some clones are missing from TCRdb's copy, which holds only in-frame ones; the method was immunoSEQ multiplex PCR. The table records 1.5 million to 1.9 million clones, 95% to 99% of them present only once. The germline gives CDR1 GTSNPN, CDR2 SVGIG (reference sequence). V was pared by 2 bases and J by 6 bases, with 4 bases of the junction left unmatched. This CDR3 contains 13 residues. About this clone itself: The antigen is undetermined.

Sample: naive CD4+ T cells sorted from blood. Subset meaning: CD45RA+ positively selected. This rearrangement joins TRBV30 to TRBJ2-7; 10 bases are a match to TRBD2. The clonotype originates from a man aged 25-45 years in good health. The CDR3 coding sequence is TGTGCCTGGAGTCGGCTAGCGGGAGCCGAGCAGTACTTC. It specifies CAWSRLAGAEQYF. The full variable domain, in which reference TRBV30 and TRBJ2-7 provide the parts outside the CDR3, is SQTIHQWPATLVQPVGSPLSLECTVEGTSNPNLYWYRQAAGRGLQLLFYSVGIGQISSEVPQNLSASRPQDRQFILSSKKLLLSDSGFYLCAWSRLAGAEQYFGPGTRLTVT.